This T cell receptor (beta chain) emerged from a study of CD8+ T cells in alopecia areata. Study outcomes and limitations: Lesional tissue from the scalp (especially in alopecia totalis/universalis) showed higher clonality than normal scalp. There were many expanded lesional clones persisting in scalp and blood during tofacitinib.

Described treatment: oral pan-JAK inhibitor, 5-10 mg twice daily. Using a FACSAria, the CD4+ and CD8+ T cells were sorted from the PBMCs. The sample holds a few counts of this clone. What it binds is unknown. CDR1 is MNHEY, CDR2 SMNVEV, per germline (reference sequence). The CDR3 is 13 amino acids. J lost 8 bases, V lost 5 bases, and 4 bases had no gene match. Reverse transcribed after extraction, RNA yielded cDNA as the sequencing template. Only in-frame clones appear in the TCRdb table, and some are missing; sequencing was by immunoSEQ multiplex PCR. The data contain about 270,000 clones, roughly 63% of them seen just once; the ten biggest clones take up 0.75% to 0.95%.

This clonotype originated in a human donor with alopecia areata. Sample: CD4+ T cells sorted from blood, taken at roughly week 52, from a patient treated with tofacitinib. V gene TRBV27 combines with J gene TRBJ2-1; 9 positions match TRBD2. The DNA of the CDR3 is TGTGCCAGCAGTACGGGACTAGCACATGAGCAGTTCTTC. It yields the protein CASSTGLAHEQFF.